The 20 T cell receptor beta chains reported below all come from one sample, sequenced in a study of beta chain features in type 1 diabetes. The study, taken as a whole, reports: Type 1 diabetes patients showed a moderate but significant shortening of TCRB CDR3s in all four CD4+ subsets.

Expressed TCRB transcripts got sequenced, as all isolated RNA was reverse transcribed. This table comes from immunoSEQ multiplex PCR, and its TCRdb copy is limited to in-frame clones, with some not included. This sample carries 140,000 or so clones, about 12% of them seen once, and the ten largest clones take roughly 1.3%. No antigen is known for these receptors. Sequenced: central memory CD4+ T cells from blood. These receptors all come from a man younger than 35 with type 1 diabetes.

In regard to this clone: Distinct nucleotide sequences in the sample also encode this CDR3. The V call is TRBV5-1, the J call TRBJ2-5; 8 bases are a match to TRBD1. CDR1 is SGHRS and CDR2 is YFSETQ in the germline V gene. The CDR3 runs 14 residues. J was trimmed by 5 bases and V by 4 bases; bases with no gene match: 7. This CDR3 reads CASSPDRVGETQYF. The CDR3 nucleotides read TGCGCCAGCAGCCCGGACAGGGTGGGCGAGACCCAGTACTTC.

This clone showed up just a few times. As DNA, the CDR3 is TGTGCCAGCAGCATGACGAACACCGGGGAGCTGTTTTTT. Amino acids: CASSMTNTGELFF. This chain joins TRBV7-8 and TRBJ2-2; D gene ambiguous. CDR1 and CDR2 from the germline V gene are SGHVS and FQNEAQ. Trimming cost V 5 bases and J 0 bases, with 4 bases left between them. The CDR3 contains 13 residues.

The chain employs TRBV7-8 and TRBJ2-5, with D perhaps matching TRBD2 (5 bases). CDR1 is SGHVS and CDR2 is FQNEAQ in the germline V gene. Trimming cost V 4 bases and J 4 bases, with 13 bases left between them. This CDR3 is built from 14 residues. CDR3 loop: CASSSTGSRETQYF. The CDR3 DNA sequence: TGTGCCAGCAGCTCGACGGGGTCCCGAGAGACCCAGTACTTC. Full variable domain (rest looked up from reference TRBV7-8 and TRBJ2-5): GAGVSQSPRYKVAKRGQDVALRCDPISGHVSLFWYQQALGQGPEFLTYFQNEAQLDKSGLPSDRFFAERPEGSVSTLKIQRTQQEDSAVYLCASSSTGSRETQYFGPGTRLLVL.

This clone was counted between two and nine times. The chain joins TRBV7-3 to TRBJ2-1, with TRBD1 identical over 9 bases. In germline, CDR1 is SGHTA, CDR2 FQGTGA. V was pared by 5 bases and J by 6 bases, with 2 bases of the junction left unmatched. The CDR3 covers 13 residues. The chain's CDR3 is CASSTDRGNEQFF. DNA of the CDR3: TGTGCCAGCAGCACGGACAGGGGCAATGAGCAGTTCTTC.

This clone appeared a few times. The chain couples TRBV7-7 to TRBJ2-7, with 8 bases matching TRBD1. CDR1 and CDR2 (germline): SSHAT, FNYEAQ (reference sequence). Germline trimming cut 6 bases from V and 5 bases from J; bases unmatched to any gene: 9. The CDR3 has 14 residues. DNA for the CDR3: TGTGCCAGCAGTGTCTTTGGACAGGGTAACGAGCAGTACTTC. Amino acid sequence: CASSVFGQGNEQYF.

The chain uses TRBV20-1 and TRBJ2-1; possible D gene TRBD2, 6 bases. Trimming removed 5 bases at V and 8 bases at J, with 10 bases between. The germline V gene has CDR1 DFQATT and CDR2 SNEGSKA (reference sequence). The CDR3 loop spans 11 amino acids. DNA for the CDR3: TGCAGTGCTGGGGGGAGGTATGAGCAGTTCTTC. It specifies CSAGGRYEQFF.

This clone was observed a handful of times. The DNA of the CDR3 is TGTGCCAGCTCCCCTAGCGGGGACCTCTACAATGAGCAGTTCTTC. It specifies CASSPSGDLYNEQFF. V and J are TRBV18 and TRBJ2-1, with 9 positions matching TRBD2. The CDR3 is 15 residues long. Germline trimming cut 6 bases from V and 3 bases from J; bases unmatched to any gene: 6. The germline V gene encodes CDR1 KGHSH and CDR2 LQKENI.

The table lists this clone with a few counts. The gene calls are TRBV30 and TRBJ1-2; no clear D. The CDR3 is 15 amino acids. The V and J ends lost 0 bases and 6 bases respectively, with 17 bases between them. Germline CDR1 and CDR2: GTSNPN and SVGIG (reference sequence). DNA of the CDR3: TGTGCCTGGAGTGTAGAGGGCGGCCCTAAGAATGGCTACACCTTC. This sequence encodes CAWSVEGGPKNGYTF.

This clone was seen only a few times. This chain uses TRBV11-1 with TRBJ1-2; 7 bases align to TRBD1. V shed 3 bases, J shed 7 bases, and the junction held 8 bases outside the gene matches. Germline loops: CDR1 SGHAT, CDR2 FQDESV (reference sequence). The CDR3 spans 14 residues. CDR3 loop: CASSFEDRHGGYTF. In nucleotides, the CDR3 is TGTGCCAGCAGCTTCGAGGACAGGCACGGTGGCTACACCTTC.

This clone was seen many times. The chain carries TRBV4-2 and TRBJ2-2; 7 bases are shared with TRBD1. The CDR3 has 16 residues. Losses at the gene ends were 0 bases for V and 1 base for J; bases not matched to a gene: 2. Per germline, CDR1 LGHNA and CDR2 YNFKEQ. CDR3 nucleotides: TGTGCCAGCAGCCAAGATAGGACAGGGAACACCGGGGAGCTGTTTTTT. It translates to CASSQDRTGNTGELFF.

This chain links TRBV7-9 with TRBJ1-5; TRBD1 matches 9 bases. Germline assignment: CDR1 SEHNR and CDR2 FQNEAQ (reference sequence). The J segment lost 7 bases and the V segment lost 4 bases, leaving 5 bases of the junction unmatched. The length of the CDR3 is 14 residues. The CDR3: CASSSGQGGQPQHF. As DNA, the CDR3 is TGTGCCAGCAGCTCGGGACAGGGCGGACAGCCCCAGCATTTT.

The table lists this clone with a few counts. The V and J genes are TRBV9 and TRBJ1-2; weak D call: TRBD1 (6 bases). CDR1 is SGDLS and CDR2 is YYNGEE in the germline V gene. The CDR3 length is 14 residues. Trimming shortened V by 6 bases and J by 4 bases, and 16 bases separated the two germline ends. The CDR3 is CASTPGDLTYGYTF. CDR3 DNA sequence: TGTGCCAGCACCCCAGGGGACCTTACCTATGGCTACACCTTC.

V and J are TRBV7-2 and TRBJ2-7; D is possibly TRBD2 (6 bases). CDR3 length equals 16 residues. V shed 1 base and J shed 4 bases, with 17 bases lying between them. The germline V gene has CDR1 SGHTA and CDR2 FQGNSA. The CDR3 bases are TGTGCCAGCAGCTTAGGCGGCTTCAATGGGAGGTACGAGCAGTACTTC. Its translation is CASSLGGFNGRYEQYF. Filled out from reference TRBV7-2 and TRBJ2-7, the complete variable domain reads GAGVSQSPSNKVTEKGKDVELRCDPISGHTALYWYRQSLGQGLEFLIYFQGNSAPDKSGLPSDRFSAERTGGSVSTLTIQRTQQEDSAVYLCASSLGGFNGRYEQYFGPGTRLTVT.

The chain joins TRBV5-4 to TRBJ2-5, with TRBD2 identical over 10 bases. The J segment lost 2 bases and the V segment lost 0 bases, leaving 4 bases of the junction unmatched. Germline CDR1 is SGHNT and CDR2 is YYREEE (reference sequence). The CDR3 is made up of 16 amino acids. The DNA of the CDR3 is TGTGCCAGCAGCTTGGAGCTAGCGGGGGATCAAGAGACCCAGTACTTC. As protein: CASSLELAGDQETQYF.

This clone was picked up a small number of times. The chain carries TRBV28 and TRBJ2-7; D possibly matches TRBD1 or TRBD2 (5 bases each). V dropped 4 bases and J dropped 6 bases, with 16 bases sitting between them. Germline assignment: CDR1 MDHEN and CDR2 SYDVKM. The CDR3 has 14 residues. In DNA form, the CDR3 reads TGTGCCAGCAGTTCCCAGGGCGTCGGAGGCGAGCAGTACTTC. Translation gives CASSSQGVGGEQYF.

DNA of the CDR3: TGCGCCAGCAGATCGACGGAAGGGGATCGGCAGTACTTC. Amino acids: CASRSTEGDRQYF. The chain has TRBV5-1 and TRBJ2-7; perhaps TRBD1 as D (5 bases). This CDR3 spans 13 amino acids. V dropped 5 bases and J dropped 9 bases, with 18 bases sitting between them. CDR1 is SGHRS and CDR2 is YFSETQ in the germline V gene.

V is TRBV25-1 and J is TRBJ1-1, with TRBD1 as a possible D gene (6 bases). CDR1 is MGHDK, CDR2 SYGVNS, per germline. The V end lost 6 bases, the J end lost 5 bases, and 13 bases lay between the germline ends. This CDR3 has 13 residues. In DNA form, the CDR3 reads TGTGCCAGCAGAGGACACCAGGGGACTGAAGCTTTCTTT. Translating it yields CASRGHQGTEAFF.

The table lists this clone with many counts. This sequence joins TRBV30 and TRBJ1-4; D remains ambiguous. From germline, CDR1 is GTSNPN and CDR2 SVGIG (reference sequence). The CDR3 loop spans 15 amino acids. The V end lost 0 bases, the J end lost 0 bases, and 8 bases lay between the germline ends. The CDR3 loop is CAWSVRGATNEKLFF. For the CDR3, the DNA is TGTGCCTGGAGTGTACGGGGAGCAACTAATGAAAAACTGTTTTTT.

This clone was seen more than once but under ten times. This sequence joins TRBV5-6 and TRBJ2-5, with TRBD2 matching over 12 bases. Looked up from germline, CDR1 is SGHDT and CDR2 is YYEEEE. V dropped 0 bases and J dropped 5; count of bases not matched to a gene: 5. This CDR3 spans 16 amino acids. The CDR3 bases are TGTGCCAGCAGCTTGGTGCAACTAGCGGGGGGCGAGACCCAGTACTTC. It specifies CASSLVQLAGGETQYF.

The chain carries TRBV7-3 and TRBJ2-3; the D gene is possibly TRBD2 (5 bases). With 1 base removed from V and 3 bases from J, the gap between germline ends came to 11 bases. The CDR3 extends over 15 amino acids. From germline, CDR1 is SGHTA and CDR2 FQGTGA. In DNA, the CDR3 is TGTGCCAGCAGCTTAATAGGTACGGGGACAGATACGCAGTATTTT. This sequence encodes CASSLIGTGTDTQYF.